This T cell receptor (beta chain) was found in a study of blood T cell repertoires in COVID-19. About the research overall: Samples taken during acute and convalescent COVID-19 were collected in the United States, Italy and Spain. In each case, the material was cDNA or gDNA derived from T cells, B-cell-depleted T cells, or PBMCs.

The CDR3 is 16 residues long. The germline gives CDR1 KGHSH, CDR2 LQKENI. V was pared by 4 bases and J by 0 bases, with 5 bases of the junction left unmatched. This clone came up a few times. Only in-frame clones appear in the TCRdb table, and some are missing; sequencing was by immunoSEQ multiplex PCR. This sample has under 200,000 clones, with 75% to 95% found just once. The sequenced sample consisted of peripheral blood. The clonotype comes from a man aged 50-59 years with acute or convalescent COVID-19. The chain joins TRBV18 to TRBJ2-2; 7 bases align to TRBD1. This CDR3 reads CASSQWDSSNTGELFF. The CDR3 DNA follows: TGTGCCAGCTCACAATGGGACAGTTCGAACACCGGGGAGCTGTTTTTT.